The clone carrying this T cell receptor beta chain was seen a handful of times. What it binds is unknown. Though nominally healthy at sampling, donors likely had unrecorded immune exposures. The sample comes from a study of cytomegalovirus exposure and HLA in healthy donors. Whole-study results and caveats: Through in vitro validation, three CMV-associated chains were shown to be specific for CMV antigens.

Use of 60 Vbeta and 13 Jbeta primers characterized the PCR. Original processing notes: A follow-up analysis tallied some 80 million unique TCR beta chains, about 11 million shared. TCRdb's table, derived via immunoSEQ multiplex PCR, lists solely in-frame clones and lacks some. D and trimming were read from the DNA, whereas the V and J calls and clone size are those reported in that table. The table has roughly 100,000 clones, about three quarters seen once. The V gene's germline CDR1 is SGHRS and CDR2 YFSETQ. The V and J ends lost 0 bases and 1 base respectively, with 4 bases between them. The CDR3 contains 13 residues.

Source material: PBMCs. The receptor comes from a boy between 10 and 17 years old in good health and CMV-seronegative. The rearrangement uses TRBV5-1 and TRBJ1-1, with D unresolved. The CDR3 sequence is CASSLGPNTEAFF. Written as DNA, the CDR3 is TGCGCCAGCAGCTTGGGGCCGAACACTGAAGCTTTCTTT.